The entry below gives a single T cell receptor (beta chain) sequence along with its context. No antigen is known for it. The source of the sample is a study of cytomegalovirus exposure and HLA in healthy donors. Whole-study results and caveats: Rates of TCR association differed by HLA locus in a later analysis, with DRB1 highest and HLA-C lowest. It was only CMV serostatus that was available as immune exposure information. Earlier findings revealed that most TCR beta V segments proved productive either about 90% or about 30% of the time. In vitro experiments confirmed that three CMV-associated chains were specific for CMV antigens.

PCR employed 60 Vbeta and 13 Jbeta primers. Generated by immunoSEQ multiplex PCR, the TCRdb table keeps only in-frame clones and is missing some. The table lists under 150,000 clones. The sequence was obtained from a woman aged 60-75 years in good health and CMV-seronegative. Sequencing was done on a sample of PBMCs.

DNA for the CDR3: TGTGCCAGCAGTTTATGGACAGACCTCTCTGGAAACACCATATATTTT. Its protein product is CASSLWTDLSGNTIYF. V and J are TRBV28 and TRBJ1-3; D might be TRBD1 (5 bases). The CDR3 covers 16 residues. From germline, CDR1 is MDHEN and CDR2 SYDVKM. Trimming stripped 0 bases from V and 0 bases from J, with 9 bases between. Filled out from reference TRBV28 and TRBJ1-3, the complete variable domain reads DVKVTQSSRYLVKRTGEKVFLECVQDMDHENMFWYRQDPGLGLRLIYFSYDVKMKEKGDIPEGYSVSREKKERFSLILESASTNQTSMYLCASSLWTDLSGNTIYFGEGSWLTVV.